Described below is a single T cell receptor (beta chain) sequence and its context. This sample stems from a study of cytomegalovirus exposure and HLA in healthy donors. Trimming at V came to 2 bases and at J to 4 bases, leaving 4 bases not matched to a gene. CDR1 is ENHRY, CDR2 SYGVKD, per germline. The CDR3 covers 15 residues. PCR primers comprised 60 Vbeta and 13 Jbeta primers. The data were produced by immunoSEQ multiplex PCR, yet TCRdb's version contains in-frame clones alone and is incomplete. Of about 150,000 clones listed, 70% were seen once; the top ten hold about 2.2%. The rearrangement uses TRBV10-3 and TRBJ1-5, with 8 positions matching TRBD1. The sample comprised PBMCs. The sequence was obtained from a woman in her sixties or seventies in good health and CMV-seropositive. CDR3 region: CAISEEDRVNQPQHF. The CDR3 DNA is TGTGCCATCAGTGAGGAGGACAGGGTAAATCAGCCCCAGCATTTT.